These 30 T cell receptor beta chains were sequenced from one sample in a study of T cells in women clearing cervical HPV infection. Method: immunoSEQ multiplex PCR; TCRdb's copy keeps in-frame clones and lacks some. With around 13,000 clones in the sample, the ten largest clones hold under 25%. Sequences were obtained from blood buffy coat. The receptors originated from a woman aged 18-69 years with a cervical HPV16 infection that either progressed to CIN3+ or cleared (not recorded which).

A word on this clone: The read is 3 residues too short to cover the CDR3 end, so that end is filled in from the germline J gene. The rearrangement joins TRBV20-1 to TRBJ2-3; D may be TRBD1 (5 bases). V was trimmed by 0 bases and J by 5 bases, leaving 15 bases between them. The CDR3 covers 15 residues. CDR1 and CDR2 (germline): DFQATT, SNEGSKA (reference sequence). This chain's CDR3 is CSARDFGGAGDTQYF. The sequenced CDR3 bases are TGCAGTGCTAGAGATTTCGGTGGGGCAGGAGATACG.

As concerns this clone: The DNA ends 3 residues before the CDR3 does, and the rest of the CDR3 is filled in from the germline J gene. V is TRBV4-2 and J is TRBJ1-2, with D uncertain. Germline V gives CDR1 LGHNA, CDR2 YNFKEQ. The CDR3 consists of 16 residues. The sequenced part of the CDR3 DNA is TGTGCCAGCAGCCCCCAAGCGAAGACTAGCCTGGAGACC. It codes for CASSPQAKTSLET. The entire CDR3 protein is CASSPQAKTSLETYTF.

Points on this clone: The sequenced fragment ends 3 residues before the CDR3 boundary, so the rest is inferred from the germline J gene. V usage is TRBV20-1 and J usage is TRBJ2-5; perhaps TRBD1 as D (5 bases). Germline V gene lookup returns CDR1 DFQATT and CDR2 SNEGSKA (reference sequence). The CDR3 is 14 residues long. Deletions cut 2 bases from V and 3 bases from J, with 13 bases between. Incomplete CDR3 DNA: TGCAGTGCTAGACTCCTGGACACCGAAGAGACC. As protein: CSARLLDTEET. The whole CDR3 region reads CSARLLDTEETQYF.

In the case of this clone: The missing CDR3 end, 3 residues past where the read stops, is filled in from the germline J gene. The V gene is TRBV2, the J gene TRBJ2-7, with 9 bases lining up with TRBD2. Germline V gene lookup returns CDR1 SNHLY and CDR2 FYNNEI. The CDR3 covers 13 residues. Unmatched junction bases numbered 6, after V lost 7 bases and J lost 5 bases. The CDR3 loop is CASMVRLADEQYF. CDR3 DNA, as far as it was read: TGTGCCAGCATGGTAAGACTAGCGGACGAG.

Of note for this clone: The read falls 3 residues short of the CDR3 end, and the missing part is taken from the germline J gene. The V gene is TRBV5-1, the J gene TRBJ1-5; the D is unclear. V was shortened by 4 bases and J by 0 bases, with 14 bases between the two germline ends. Germline V lookup: CDR1 SGHRS, CDR2 YFSETQ. CDR3 size: 16 residues. The CDR3 reads CASSPGPLNSNQPQHF. The sequenced part of the CDR3 DNA is TGCGCCAGCAGCCCAGGCCCCCTCAATAGCAATCAGCCC. Supplemented by reference TRBV5-1 and TRBJ1-5, the full variable domain reads KAGVTQTPRYLIKTRGQQVTLSCSPISGHRSVSWYQQTPGQGLQFLFEYFSETQRNKGNFPGRFSGRQFSNSRSEMNVSTLELGDSALYLCASSPGPLNSNQPQHFGDGTRLSIL.

On this clone: The sequenced fragment ends 3 residues before the CDR3 boundary, so the rest is inferred from the germline J gene. This chain links TRBV7-9 with TRBJ1-2; TRBD1 might be the D (5 bases). Germline loops: CDR1 SEHNR, CDR2 FQNEAQ (reference sequence). This CDR3 region has 13 residues. The part of the CDR3 DNA that was read is TGTGCCAGCAGGAACCGGGACTACAATGAC. Amino acid sequence: CASRNRDYND. In full, the CDR3 reads CASRNRDYNDYTF.

CDR3 DNA (partial): TGCAGCGTGGCGGACAGGGGGGGTGAAAAA. Its translation is CSVADRGGEK. The whole CDR3 protein reads CSVADRGGEKLFF. The V call is TRBV29-1, the J call TRBJ1-4, with 10 nucleotides matching TRBD1. The read terminates 3 residues ahead of where the CDR3 ends, so the germline J gene completes it. The CDR3 has 13 amino acids. V was pared by 6 bases and J by 7 bases, with 5 bases of the junction left unmatched. From germline, CDR1 is SQVTM and CDR2 ANQGSEA. The whole variable domain, remainder taken from reference TRBV29-1 and TRBJ1-4, is SAVISQKPSRDICQRGTSLTIQCQVDSQVTMMFWYRQQPGQSLTLIATANQGSEATYESGFVIDKFPISRPNLTFSTLTVSNMSPEDSSIYLCSVADRGGEKLFFGSGTQLSVL.

With respect to this clone: The sequence runs out 3 residues before the end of the CDR3; the remainder is reconstructed from the germline J gene. The genes are TRBV24-1 and TRBJ2-5; 13 nucleotides line up with TRBD2. This CDR3 contains 14 residues. The germline CDR1 and CDR2 sequences are KGHDR and SFDVKD. V shed 11 bases and J 5 bases; nucleotides not matched to a gene: 7. CDR3 protein: CAIGTSGARETQYF. The part of the CDR3 DNA that was read is TGTGCCATCGGGACTAGCGGGGCTCGGGAGACC.

About this clone: Coverage ceases 3 residues before the CDR3 finishes, and the germline J gene fills in the end. V is TRBV30 and J is TRBJ1-2; 8 bases line up with TRBD1. Germline values: CDR1 GTSNPN, CDR2 SVGIG (reference sequence). The V and J ends lost 5 bases and 4 bases, in that order; junction bases with no gene match: 6. The CDR3 runs 13 residues. CDR3 DNA (partial): TGTGCCTGGGGACAGGGACGGAGCTATGGC. Protein product: CAWGQGRSYG. The CDR3 in its entirety is CAWGQGRSYGYTF. The whole variable domain, remainder taken from reference TRBV30 and TRBJ1-2, is SQTIHQWPATLVQPVGSPLSLECTVEGTSNPNLYWYRQAAGRGLQLLFYSVGIGQISSEVPQNLSASRPQDRQFILSSKKLLLSDSGFYLCAWGQGRSYGYTFGSGTRLTVV.

Concerning this clone itself: Read coverage stops 3 residues before the CDR3 terminus; the germline J gene supplies the remainder. V and J are TRBV14 and TRBJ1-2; maybe TRBD1 (5 bases). The CDR3 totals 15 residues. Germline V lookup: CDR1 SGHDN, CDR2 FVKESK. Deletions cut 2 bases from V and 4 bases from J, with 14 bases between. CDR3 sequence reads: CASSQQDRLSYGYTF. CDR3 DNA (partial): TGTGCCAGCAGCCAACAAGACAGACTCTCCTATGGC.

Note on this clone: The CDR3 extends 3 residues past the end of the read, so its final part is completed from the germline J gene. Other DNA sequences in this sample translate to the same CDR3. V usage is TRBV29-1 and J usage is TRBJ2-7; D not certain. Trimming cost V 4 bases and J 1 base, with 5 bases left between them. This CDR3 region has 11 residues. Germline CDR1 SQVTM, CDR2 ANQGSEA. CDR3 bases read: TGCAGCGTTGGGCTTTCCTACGAG. It specifies CSVGLSYE. In full, the CDR3 is CSVGLSYEQYF.

As regards this clone: The read ends 3 residues early relative to the CDR3; the germline J gene fills the gap. The chain is built from TRBV7-6 and TRBJ1-1; TRBD1 is a possible D gene (6 bases). The germline V and J ends were trimmed by 2 bases and 2 bases, with 18 bases remaining between them. The CDR3 consists of 17 residues. Germline V gene lookup returns CDR1 SGHVS and CDR2 FNYEAQ. The sequenced part of the CDR3 DNA is TGTGCCAGCAGCTTAACCCCACAGGGTTCGGGTAACACTGAA. Its protein is CASSLTPQGSGNTE. The whole CDR3 sequence is CASSLTPQGSGNTEAFF.

In the case of this clone: The CDR3 end lies 3 residues beyond the end of the read and is filled in from the germline J gene. This sequence joins TRBV30 and TRBJ2-7; 8 bases match TRBD1. Trimming cost V 2 bases and J 5 bases; bases outside gene matches: 2. The CDR3 has 12 amino acids. Germline V gene data show CDR1 as GTSNPN and CDR2 as SVGIG (reference sequence). CDR3 region: CAWSHRGNEQYF. The DNA read from the CDR3 is TGTGCCTGGAGTCACAGGGGGAACGAG.

In regard to this clone: The CDR3 end lies 3 residues beyond the end of the read and is filled in from the germline J gene. The chain has TRBV30 and TRBJ1-1; D unresolved. This CDR3 contains 13 residues. Germline values: CDR1 GTSNPN, CDR2 SVGIG (reference sequence). V was clipped by 0 bases and J by 1 base, with 6 bases between them. The chain's CDR3 is CAWSVNGNTEAFF. The part of the CDR3 DNA that was read is TGTGCCTGGAGTGTCAACGGGAACACTGAA.

In the case of this clone: The read ends 3 residues before the CDR3 terminus; that terminus is restored from the germline J gene. This sequence joins TRBV14 and TRBJ1-2; D uncertain. The CDR3 consists of 13 residues. From germline, CDR1 is SGHDN and CDR2 FVKESK. Trimming shortened V by 1 base and J by 4 bases, and 7 bases separated the two germline ends. CDR3 DNA (partial): TGTGCCAGCAGCCAAGGAGGCAGCTATGGC. Translation gives CASSQGGSYG. The full CDR3 reads CASSQGGSYGYTF.

Regarding this clone: The sequenced fragment ends 3 residues before the CDR3 boundary, so the rest is inferred from the germline J gene. This chain uses TRBV11-2 with TRBJ1-1, with D maybe TRBD1 (6 bases). CDR3 size: 14 residues. Per the germline V gene, CDR1 is SGHAT and CDR2 is FQNNGV. V was shortened by 5 bases and J by 0 bases, with 10 bases between the two germline ends. CDR3 bases read: TGTGCCAGCAGCGCAGGGGCGGTGAACACTGAA. Translated, it gives CASSAGAVNTE. In full, the CDR3 reads CASSAGAVNTEAFF.

In the case of this clone: The missing CDR3 end, 3 residues past where the read stops, is filled in from the germline J gene. This chain links TRBV2 with TRBJ2-3; D is perhaps TRBD2 (7 bases). This CDR3 region has 15 residues. Germline loops: CDR1 SNHLY, CDR2 FYNNEI. The CDR3 loop is CASSEKGGREETQYF. Partial CDR3 DNA: TGTGCCAGCAGTGAAAAGGGGGGGAGGGAAGAGACG. The variable domain in full, completed from reference TRBV2 and TRBJ2-3, reads EPEVTQTPSHQVTQMGQEVILRCVPISNHLYFYWYRQILGQKVEFLVSFYNNEISEKSEIFDDQFSVERPDGSNFTLKIRSTKLEDSAMYFCASSEKGGREETQYFGPGTRLTVL.

As regards this clone: The read finishes 3 residues shy of the CDR3 end, and the germline J gene is used to complete it. The rearrangement links TRBV30 to TRBJ1-4, with 7 bases lining up with TRBD1. CDR3 length equals 14 residues. Germline values: CDR1 GTSNPN, CDR2 SVGIG (reference sequence). The part of the CDR3 DNA that was read is TGTGCCTTCTCAACAGGGGCTGGGGCCAACGTA. Its translation is CAFSTGAGANV. Given in full, the CDR3 is CAFSTGAGANVLFF.

A word on this clone: The read gets to within 3 residues of the CDR3 end, and the germline J gene fills in the rest. The V gene is TRBV11-2, the J gene TRBJ2-7; 11 positions match TRBD1. The CDR3 covers 13 residues. From germline, CDR1 is SGHAT and CDR2 FQNNGV. The J segment lost 3 bases and the V segment lost 6 bases, leaving 1 base of the junction unmatched. Incomplete CDR3 DNA: TGTGCCAGCAGAGGGACAGGGGGCTACGAG. Its protein product is CASRGTGGYE. The full CDR3 protein is CASRGTGGYEQYF.

As regards this clone: The sequenced fragment ends 3 residues before the CDR3 boundary, so the rest is inferred from the germline J gene. The rearrangement links TRBV10-3 to TRBJ1-4; D may be TRBD1 (6 bases). The V gene lost 3 bases and the J gene lost 3 bases, with 8 bases spanning the gap. Germline V gene lookup returns CDR1 ENHRY and CDR2 SYGVKD. The CDR3 contains 14 residues. The DNA read from the CDR3 is TGTGCCATCAGTGACGGGGGGCCTAATGAAAAA. Protein sequence: CAISDGGPNEK. The whole CDR3 is CAISDGGPNEKLFF.

With regard to this clone: The read gets to within 3 residues of the CDR3 end, and the germline J gene fills in the rest. The chain carries TRBV18 and TRBJ2-5; perhaps TRBD2 as D (6 bases). This CDR3 has 15 amino acids. Per the germline V gene, CDR1 is KGHSH and CDR2 is LQKENI. V was shortened by 3 bases and J by 2 bases, with 13 bases between the two germline ends. The DNA read from the CDR3 is TGTGCCAGCTCACCGACGGCGGGGACTCAAGAGACC. Protein sequence: CASSPTAGTQET. The CDR3 in its entirety is CASSPTAGTQETQYF.

As regards this clone: The read terminates 3 residues before the CDR3 end, so the remaining end is supplied by the germline J gene. The chain recombines TRBV30 with TRBJ1-1; no reliable D call. The CDR3 has 13 amino acids. V lost 5 bases and J 4 bases, leaving 14 bases between the germline ends. Per the germline V gene, CDR1 is GTSNPN and CDR2 is SVGIG (reference sequence). The CDR3 DNA, read in part, is TGTGCCTGGGGTACTGCTGGTAGCACTGAA. Protein product: CAWGTAGSTE. From start to end, the CDR3 is CAWGTAGSTEAFF. The full variable domain, completed using reference TRBV30 and TRBJ1-1, is SQTIHQWPATLVQPVGSPLSLECTVEGTSNPNLYWYRQAAGRGLQLLFYSVGIGQISSEVPQNLSASRPQDRQFILSSKKLLLSDSGFYLCAWGTAGSTEAFFGQGTRLTVV.

As concerns this clone: The read finishes 3 residues shy of the CDR3 end, and the germline J gene is used to complete it. The rearrangement uses TRBV2 and TRBJ2-2, with D perhaps matching TRBD1 (6 bases). The CDR3 totals 12 residues. CDR1 is SNHLY and CDR2 is FYNNEI in the germline V gene. The CDR3 here is CASKGEAEKLFF. CDR3 DNA, as far as it was read: TGTGCCAGCAAGGGGGAAGCTGAAAAG.

Comment on this clone: The CDR3 end is not reached by the read, which stops 3 residues before it; the germline J gene fills it in. The V gene is TRBV18, the J gene TRBJ1-2; 9 bases align to TRBD1. The CDR3 is 14 residues long. Germline lookup yields CDR1 KGHSH and CDR2 LQKENI. CDR3 bases read: TGTGCCAGCTCCTCCGGGACAGGGTCCTACGAC. It codes for CASSSGTGSYD. The complete CDR3 reads CASSSGTGSYDYTF.

Comments on this clone: One junction end does not reproduce the germline sequence, and a read error may be involved. The observed sequence ends 3 residues before the CDR3 terminus, with the missing tail filled in from the germline J gene. The chain carries TRBV6-1 and TRBJ1-2; D not resolved. The germline CDR1 and CDR2 sequences are MNHNS and SASEGT. This CDR3 is built from 15 residues. CDR3 protein: CAGSEGGLEVETYTF. The sequenced CDR3 bases are TGTGCCGGCAGTGAAGGTGGACTAGAAGTCGAGACC.

A remark on this clone: With the read ending 3 residues before the CDR3 end, the germline J gene is used to fill in that end. The rearrangement links TRBV27 to TRBJ1-3; a possible D gene is TRBD1 (6 bases). The length of the CDR3 is 11 residues. CDR1 is MNHEY, CDR2 SMNVEV, per germline (reference sequence). Trimming took 7 bases from V and 7 from J, leaving 8 bases between them. CDR3 protein: CASKGVNTIYF. The sequenced CDR3 bases are TGTGCCAGCAAGGGGGTCAACACC.

Remarks on this clone: Sequencing ends 3 residues short of the CDR3 end; the germline J gene provides the rest. This rearrangement joins TRBV7-9 to TRBJ2-7; 11 positions agree with TRBD2. CDR3 length: 15 amino acids. V was clipped by 5 bases and J by 6 bases; unmatched bases: 9. Germline V CDR1 and CDR2: SEHNR, FQNEAQ (reference sequence). The CDR3 loop is CASSGGWLAGGEQYF. The CDR3 DNA, read in part, is TGTGCCAGCAGCGGAGGGTGGCTAGCGGGGGGCGAG.

On this clone: The read comes to an end 3 residues before the CDR3 does, leaving the germline J gene to fill in the end. V is TRBV5-5 and J is TRBJ2-2, with a tentative D call TRBD1 (5 bases). Germline assignment: CDR1 SGHKS and CDR2 YYEKEE (reference sequence). The CDR3 length is 14 residues. Incomplete CDR3 DNA: TGTGCCAGCAGCTTAGGGGTTGTGAATTCACCG. Its protein is CASSLGVVNSP. The full CDR3 reads CASSLGVVNSPLFF.

Worth noting for this clone: From the germline J gene comes the end of the CDR3, since the read stops 3 residues before it. The chain recombines TRBV28 with TRBJ1-2; TRBD1 might be the D (6 bases). The CDR3 totals 14 residues. The germline V gene has CDR1 MDHEN and CDR2 SYDVKM. With 6 bases removed from V and 2 bases from J, the gap between germline ends came to 13 bases. The covered CDR3 bases are TGTGCCAGCAGCCCCCCGACAGGCAACTATGGC. This gives the protein CASSPPTGNYG. The CDR3 as a whole reads CASSPPTGNYGYTF.

In the case of this clone: The read terminates 3 residues ahead of where the CDR3 ends, so the germline J gene completes it. V and J are TRBV2 and TRBJ2-7; 12 positions match TRBD1. Trimming took 8 bases from V and 5 from J; bases not matched to a gene: 7. The CDR3 runs 14 residues. CDR1 and CDR2 (germline): SNHLY, FYNNEI. The part of the CDR3 DNA that was read is TGTGCCAGCGGCCGGGACAGGGGGCGACACGAG. It encodes CASGRDRGRHE. The whole CDR3 protein is CASGRDRGRHEQYF.